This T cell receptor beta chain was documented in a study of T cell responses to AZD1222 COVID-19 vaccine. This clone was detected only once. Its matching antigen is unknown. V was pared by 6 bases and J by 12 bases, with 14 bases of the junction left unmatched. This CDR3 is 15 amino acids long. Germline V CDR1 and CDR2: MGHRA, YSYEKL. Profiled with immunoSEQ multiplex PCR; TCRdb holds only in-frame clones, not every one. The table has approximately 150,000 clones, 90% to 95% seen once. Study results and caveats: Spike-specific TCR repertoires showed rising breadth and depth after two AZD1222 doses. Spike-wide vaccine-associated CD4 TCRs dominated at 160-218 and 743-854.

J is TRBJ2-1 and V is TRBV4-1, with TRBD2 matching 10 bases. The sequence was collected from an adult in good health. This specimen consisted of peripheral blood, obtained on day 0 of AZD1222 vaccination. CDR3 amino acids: CASSLVAGGEGRQFF. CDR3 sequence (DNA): TGCGCCAGCAGTCTCGTAGCGGGGGGCGAAGGTCGGCAGTTCTTC.